Listed below are T cell receptor beta chains from one sample, sequenced in a study of T cell changes during pregnancy in multiple sclerosis. Repertoires were generated with immunoSEQ multiplex PCR, while TCRdb's copy carries only in-frame clones and drops some. The repertoire holds about 12,000 clones, with about 87% as singletons. The material sequenced was CD8+ T cells from peripheral blood mononuclear cells, taken in the second trimester of pregnancy. Receptors originate from a female donor in good health, enrolled as a control in a pregnancy study. Each CDR3 is given with its conserved first and last residue. The D gene is left open where the match is weak. Part of the rows lack a size; the others show once, few, many or a class for expanded clones.

size: NA; V: TRBV6-5; D: NA; J: TRBJ2-1; CDR3: CASSYSQGNEQFF; DNA: TGTGCCAGCAGTTACTCTCAGGGTAATGAGCAGTTCTTC
size: NA; V: TRBV7-9; D: NA; J: TRBJ2-2; CDR3: CASSPPVGPGELFF; DNA: TGTGCCAGCAGCCCACCAGTGGGGCCCGGGGAGCTGTTTTTT
size: NA; V: TRBV2; D: TRBD1; J: TRBJ1-4; CDR3: CASSPGQGAYEKLFF; DNA: TGTGCCAGCAGTCCAGGGCAGGGGGCGTATGAAAAACTGTTTTTT
size: NA; V: TRBV5-6; D: NA; J: TRBJ1-2; CDR3: CATAEGVLPYGYTF; DNA: TGTGCCACAGCGGAAGGAGTCCTTCCGTATGGCTACACCTTC
size: NA; V: TRBV11-2; D: NA; J: TRBJ1-1; CDR3: CASSNRGGWPRGEAFF; DNA: TGTGCCAGCAGCAATAGAGGCGGGTGGCCGCGGGGTGAAGCTTTCTTT
size: NA; V: TRBV5-1; D: TRBD1; J: TRBJ2-7; CDR3: CASSLEKGTGYEQYF; DNA: TGCGCCAGCAGCTTGGAGAAGGGGACAGGCTACGAGCAGTACTTC
size: NA; V: TRBV7-9; D: TRBD1; J: TRBJ2-7; CDR3: CASSPWTGGAPYEQYF; DNA: TGTGCCAGCAGCCCCTGGACAGGGGGCGCCCCCTACGAGCAGTACTTC
size: NA; V: TRBV28; D: TRBD1; J: TRBJ1-2; CDR3: CASSKTGVDGYTF; DNA: TGTGCCAGCAGTAAGACAGGGGTGGATGGCTACACCTTC
size: NA; V: TRBV6-5; D: NA; J: TRBJ1-4; CDR3: CASSPAGITNEKLFF; DNA: TGTGCCAGCAGCCCTGCAGGAATAACTAATGAAAAACTGTTTTTT
size: NA; V: TRBV7-9; D: NA; J: TRBJ2-1; CDR3: CASSLDGGADEQFF; DNA: TGTGCCAGCAGTTTAGATGGGGGCGCAGATGAGCAGTTCTTC
size: NA; V: TRBV10-3; D: NA; J: TRBJ2-3; CDR3: CAISEPNRDTQYF; DNA: TGTGCCATCAGTGAGCCGAACCGGGATACGCAGTATTTT
size: NA; V: TRBV7-9; D: NA; J: TRBJ2-7; CDR3: CASSLQEVPYEQYF; DNA: TGTGCCAGCAGCTTGCAGGAGGTACCCTACGAGCAGTACTTC
size: NA; V: TRBV19; D: NA; J: TRBJ2-7; CDR3: CASSMEDSSPSYEQYF; DNA: TGTGCCAGTAGTATGGAGGACAGTAGCCCTTCCTACGAGCAGTACTTC
size: NA; V: TRBV2; D: NA; J: TRBJ2-7; CDR3: CASGGETGAAYEQYF; DNA: TGTGCCAGCGGGGGGGAGACAGGGGCGGCCTACGAGCAGTACTTC
size: NA; V: TRBV7-9; D: NA; J: TRBJ2-7; CDR3: CASSFLRPYEQYF; DNA: TGTGCCAGCAGCTTCTTGAGGCCCTACGAGCAGTACTTC
size: NA; V: TRBV5-6; D: NA; J: TRBJ2-7; CDR3: CASSWGGANYEQYF; DNA: TGTGCCAGCAGCTGGGGGGGGGCCAACTACGAGCAGTACTTC
size: NA; V: TRBV30; D: TRBD1; J: TRBJ1-2; CDR3: CAWETGGPYGYTF; DNA: TGTGCCTGGGAGACAGGGGGCCCCTATGGCTACACCTTC
size: NA; V: TRBV19; D: NA; J: TRBJ1-1; CDR3: CASSAGAMGTEAFF; DNA: TGTGCCAGTAGTGCAGGGGCGATGGGCACTGAAGCTTTCTTT
size: NA; V: TRBV11-2; D: NA; J: TRBJ1-1; CDR3: CASSLGFRGAFF; DNA: TGTGCCAGCAGCTTAGGATTTCGGGGGGCTTTCTTT
size: medium-sized; V: TRBV7-3; D: NA; J: TRBJ2-1; CDR3: CASSPQAGVFNEQFF; DNA: TGTGCCAGCAGCCCACAGGCAGGGGTCTTCAATGAGCAGTTCTTC
size: NA; V: TRBV5-1; D: NA; J: TRBJ1-6; CDR3: CASSLAPQTYYNSPLHF; DNA: TGCGCCAGCAGCTTGGCTCCCCAGACTTACTATAATTCACCCCTCCACTTT
size: once; V: TRBV15; D: NA; J: TRBJ1-2; CDR3: CATSRAPGQLYGYTF; DNA: TGTGCCACCAGCAGGGCGCCCGGACAGCTCTATGGCTACACCTTC
size: NA; V: TRBV11-2; D: TRBD1; J: TRBJ2-7; CDR3: CASSLGQGGVASYEQYF; DNA: TGTGCCAGCAGCCTGGGACAGGGAGGGGTAGCATCATACGAGCAGTACTTC
size: NA; V: TRBV4-1; D: NA; J: TRBJ2-1; CDR3: CASSQVKGQWYNEQFF; DNA: TGCGCCAGCAGCCAAGTTAAAGGACAGTGGTACAATGAGCAGTTCTTC
size: few; V: TRBV14; D: NA; J: TRBJ2-2; CDR3: CASSLFPSGGYTGELFF; DNA: TGTGCCAGCAGCCTCTTCCCCTCAGGAGGTTACACCGGGGAGCTGTTTTTT
size: NA; V: TRBV2; D: NA; J: TRBJ1-2; CDR3: CASSEEVDSLSGYTF; DNA: TGTGCCAGCAGTGAAGAGGTTGACTCCCTGTCGGGCTACACCTTC
size: NA; V: TRBV6-1; D: TRBD1; J: TRBJ1-5; CDR3: CASSEQSGGGPQPQHF; DNA: TGTGCCAGCAGTGAACAAAGTGGAGGGGGCCCTCAGCCCCAGCATTTT
size: NA; V: TRBV28; D: TRBD2; J: TRBJ2-1; CDR3: CASRQLSGGYNEQFF; DNA: TGTGCCAGCAGACAATTAAGCGGGGGGTACAATGAGCAGTTCTTC
size: NA; V: TRBV10-3; D: NA; J: TRBJ1-2; CDR3: CANGGAAGSGHGYTF; DNA: TGTGCCAACGGAGGGGCGGCAGGTTCGGGCCATGGCTACACCTTC